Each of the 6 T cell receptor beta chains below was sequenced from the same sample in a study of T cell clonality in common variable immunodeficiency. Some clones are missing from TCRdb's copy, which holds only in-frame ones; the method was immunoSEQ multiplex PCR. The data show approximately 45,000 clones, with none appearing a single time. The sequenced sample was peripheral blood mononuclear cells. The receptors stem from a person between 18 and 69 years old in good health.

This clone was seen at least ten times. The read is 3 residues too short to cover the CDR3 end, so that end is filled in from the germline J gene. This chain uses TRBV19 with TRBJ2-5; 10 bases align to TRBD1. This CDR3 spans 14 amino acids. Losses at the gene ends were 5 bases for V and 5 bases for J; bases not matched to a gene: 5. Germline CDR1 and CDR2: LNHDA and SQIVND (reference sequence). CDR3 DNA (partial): TGTGCCAGTAGTCCGGGACAGGGGCCGGAGACC. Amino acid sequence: CASSPGQGPET. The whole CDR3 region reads CASSPGQGPETQYF.

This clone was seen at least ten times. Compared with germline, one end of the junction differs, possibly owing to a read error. The part of the CDR3 DNA that was read is TGCGCCAGCAGCCAAGAAGTTGATCCGGACTATGGC. Translated, it gives CASSQEVDPDYG. The CDR3, in full, reads CASSQEVDPDYGYTF. V and J are TRBV4-2 and TRBJ1-2, with D hard to call. Sequencing ends 3 residues short of the CDR3 end; the germline J gene provides the rest. The CDR3 extends over 15 amino acids. Germline V gene data show CDR1 as LGHNA and CDR2 as YNFKEQ.

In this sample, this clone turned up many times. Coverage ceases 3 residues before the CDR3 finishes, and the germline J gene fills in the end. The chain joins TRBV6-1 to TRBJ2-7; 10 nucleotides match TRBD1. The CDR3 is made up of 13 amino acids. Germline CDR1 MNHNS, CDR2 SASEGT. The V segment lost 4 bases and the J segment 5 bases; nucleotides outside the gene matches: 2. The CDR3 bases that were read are TGTGCCAGCAGTGGGGACAGGGGCCACGAG. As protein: CASSGDRGHE. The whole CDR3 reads CASSGDRGHEQYF.

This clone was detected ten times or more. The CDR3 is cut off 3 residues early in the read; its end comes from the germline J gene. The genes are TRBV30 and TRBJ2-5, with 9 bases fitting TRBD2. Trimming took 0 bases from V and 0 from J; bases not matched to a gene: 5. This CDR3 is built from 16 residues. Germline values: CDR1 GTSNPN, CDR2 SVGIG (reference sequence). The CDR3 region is CAWSVRLAGNQETQYF. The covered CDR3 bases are TGTGCCTGGAGTGTACGGCTAGCGGGGAACCAAGAGACC. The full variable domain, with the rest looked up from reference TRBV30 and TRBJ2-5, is SQTIHQWPATLVQPVGSPLSLECTVEGTSNPNLYWYRQAAGRGLQLLFYSVGIGQISSEVPQNLSASRPQDRQFILSSKKLLLSDSGFYLCAWSVRLAGNQETQYFGPGTRLLVL.

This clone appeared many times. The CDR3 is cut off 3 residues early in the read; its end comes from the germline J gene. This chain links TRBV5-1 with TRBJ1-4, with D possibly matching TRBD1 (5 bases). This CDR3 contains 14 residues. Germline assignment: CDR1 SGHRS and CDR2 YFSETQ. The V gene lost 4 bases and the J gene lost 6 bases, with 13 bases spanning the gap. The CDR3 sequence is CASSPPDIDEKLFF. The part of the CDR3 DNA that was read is TGCGCCAGCAGCCCGCCGGACATTGATGAAAAA. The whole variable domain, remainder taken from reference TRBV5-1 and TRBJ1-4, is KAGVTQTPRYLIKTRGQQVTLSCSPISGHRSVSWYQQTPGQGLQFLFEYFSETQRNKGNFPGRFSGRQFSNSRSEMNVSTLELGDSALYLCASSPPDIDEKLFFGSGTQLSVL.

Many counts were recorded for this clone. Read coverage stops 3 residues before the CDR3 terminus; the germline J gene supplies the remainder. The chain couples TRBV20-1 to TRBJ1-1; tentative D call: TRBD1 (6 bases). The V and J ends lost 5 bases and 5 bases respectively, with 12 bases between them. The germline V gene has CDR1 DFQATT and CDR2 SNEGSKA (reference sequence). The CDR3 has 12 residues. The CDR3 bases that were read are TGCAGTGCTCCACAGGGCACGACTGAA. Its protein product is CSAPQGTTE. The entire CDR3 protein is CSAPQGTTEAFF.